This TCR beta chain was profiled in a study of identical twins. The study, taken as a whole, reports: Shared out-of-frame alpha sequences (those common to twins) showed excess low generation probability.

TCRdb processed the 5' RACE reads anew with MiXCR; each CDR3 protein has one entry. The table shows about 150,000 distinct CDR3 sequences, with roughly 3.5% occurring only once. This CDR3 has 15 amino acids. The junction had 3 bases not matched to a gene; V was cut back by 3 bases and J by 2 bases. Germline loops: CDR1 SEHNR, CDR2 FQNEAQ (reference sequence). This clonotype was seen many times. Its antigen is not known. Each donor (without exception) was a healthy Caucasian. This TCR derives from a man between 18 and 35 years old in good health. The V gene is TRBV7-9, the J gene TRBJ2-1, with 8 bases identical to TRBD2. Material: memory T cells sorted from blood. The CDR3 loop reads CASSLSGSAYNEQFF. CDR3 DNA: TGTGCCAGCAGCTTGAGCGGGAGCGCCTACAATGAGCAGTTCTTC.